This T cell receptor (beta chain) was captured in a study of cytomegalovirus exposure and HLA in healthy donors. Notes on the study in general: It was approximately 150 TCR beta chains that were listed as cytomegalovirus-associated. For most TCR beta V segments, an earlier analysis put the productive rate at about 87% or about 30% of the time. HLA alleles were associated with 15,000 to 20,000 TCR beta sequences in a later analysis at 0.05 false discovery rate. The availability of immune exposure information extended only to CMV serostatus.

As regards this clone: Its cognate antigen is unknown.

Primers: 60 Vbeta forward and 13 Jbeta reverse. Profiled with immunoSEQ multiplex PCR; TCRdb holds only in-frame clones, not every one. The table records around 230,000 clones, over 60% of them present only once. V was pared by 6 bases and J by 0 bases, with 1 base of the junction left unmatched. The CDR3 has 14 amino acids. The germline gives CDR1 SGHRS, CDR2 YFSETQ. The receptor's source is a male donor in good health and CMV-seronegative. The sequenced material came from PBMCs. The chain has TRBV5-1 and TRBJ2-7; 12 nucleotides align to TRBD1. CDR3 in amino acids: CASKGQGASYEQYF. The CDR3 nucleotides read TGCGCCAGCAAGGGACAGGGGGCCTCCTACGAGCAGTACTTC. The full variable domain, rest sourced from reference TRBV5-1 and TRBJ2-7, is KAGVTQTPRYLIKTRGQQVTLSCSPISGHRSVSWYQQTPGQGLQFLFEYFSETQRNKGNFPGRFSGRQFSNSRSEMNVSTLELGDSALYLCASKGQGASYEQYFGPGTRLTVT.